This T cell receptor beta chain was identified during a study of blood T cell repertoires in COVID-19. Looking at the study overall: Acute-phase and convalescent COVID-19 samples originated in the United States, Italy and Spain. Sources were T cells, B-cell-depleted T cells, or PBMCs; the material itself was cDNA or gDNA.

Per germline, CDR1 MNHEY and CDR2 SMNVEV (reference sequence). Trimming removed 4 bases from V and 3 bases from J; junction bases left unmatched: 6. This CDR3 spans 15 amino acids. Source study methods: Nucleated cell counts were estimated from reference gene primer amplification. Method: immunoSEQ multiplex PCR; TCRdb's copy keeps in-frame clones and lacks some. D and trimming were read from the DNA, whereas the V and J calls and clone size are those reported in that table. Here the sample spans about 170,000 clones, 80% to 90% being singletons. The source material was peripheral blood. The rearrangement joins TRBV27 to TRBJ2-7, with 10 bases identical to TRBD2. This clonotype was obtained from a woman aged 50 to 65 with acute or convalescent COVID-19. The CDR3 region has the DNA TGTGCCAGCAGTTCCCGGACTAGCGGAAGCTACGAGCAGTACTTC. Translating gives CASSSRTSGSYEQYF.